This T cell receptor beta chain emerged from a study of T cell repertoires in cytomegalovirus infection. In the study overall: Public TCR beta signature analysis indicated the presence of both CMV infection and matching HLA type. Notes on the study in general: Dominating the ex vivo response were HLA-C-restricted CMV-specific TCR beta clonotypes. Accumulated public TCR beta family frequency recognized individuals carrying CMV together with the relevant HLA.

CDR1 SGHRS and CDR2 YFSETQ come from the germline V gene. The CDR3 has 15 residues. The V and J ends lost 4 bases and 2 bases respectively, with 13 bases between them. As to this clonotype: Antigen specificity is unknown.

TCRdb recomputed calls from the reads with MiXCR, one row per CDR3 protein. Of around 350,000 distinct CDR3 sequences listed, over 15% are singletons. The chain has TRBV5-1 and TRBJ1-3; TRBD1 might be the D (5 bases). This clonotype was sampled from a human donor in good health (CMV status not recorded). Some clones in this sample may be carry-over from other donors' samples. Sequencing used PBMCs. The CDR3 region is CASSALGGTGNTIYF. CDR3 coding DNA: TGCGCCAGCAGCGCCTTGGGGGGTACTGGAAACACCATATATTTT. Supplemented by reference TRBV5-1 and TRBJ1-3, the full variable domain reads KAGVTQTPRYLIKTRGQQVTLSCSPISGHRSVSWYQQTPGQGLQFLFEYFSETQRNKGNFPGRFSGRQFSNSRSEMNVSTLELGDSALYLCASSALGGTGNTIYFGEGSWLTVV.